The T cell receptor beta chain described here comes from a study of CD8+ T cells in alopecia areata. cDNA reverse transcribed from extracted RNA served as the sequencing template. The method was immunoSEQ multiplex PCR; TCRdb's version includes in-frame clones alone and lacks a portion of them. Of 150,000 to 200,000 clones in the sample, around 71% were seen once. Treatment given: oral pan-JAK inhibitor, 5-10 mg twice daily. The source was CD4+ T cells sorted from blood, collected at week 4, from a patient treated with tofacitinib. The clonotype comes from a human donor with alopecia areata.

CDR3 sequence reads: CASSPIPGPAGTKHF. The CDR3, as DNA: TGCGCCAGCAGTCCAATCCCGGGACCGGCGGGGACGAAGCATTTT. The chain joins TRBV5-1 to TRBJ1-5; D might be TRBD1 (5 bases). V was pared by 5 bases and J by 14 bases, with 26 bases between. The CDR3 has 15 amino acids. In germline, CDR1 is SGHRS, CDR2 YFSETQ.